The entry below gives a single TCR beta chain sequence along with its context. The germline CDR1 and CDR2 sequences are DFQATT and SNEGSKA (reference sequence). The CDR3 loop spans 15 amino acids. V dropped 0 bases and J dropped 6 bases, with 16 bases sitting between them. MiXCR, applied by TCRdb to the 5' RACE reads, yields one record per CDR3 protein. This sample has roughly 200,000 distinct CDR3 sequences, with 16% found just once. The data stem from a study of T-cell memory formation after mild COVID-19. In the study overall: TCR clusters were mostly donor specific.

V gene TRBV20-1 combines with J gene TRBJ2-3, with D unresolved. The TCR sequence derives from an adult woman who had mild COVID-19 (a few samples of this study predate the infection). Cell type and time point are not known. Sequences were obtained from PBMCs or a T cell subset sorted from them (not recorded which). CDR3 DNA: TGCAGTGCTAGAGATTCGTCCCTAGAGGTTGATACGCAGTATTTT. It translates to CSARDSSLEVDTQYF.